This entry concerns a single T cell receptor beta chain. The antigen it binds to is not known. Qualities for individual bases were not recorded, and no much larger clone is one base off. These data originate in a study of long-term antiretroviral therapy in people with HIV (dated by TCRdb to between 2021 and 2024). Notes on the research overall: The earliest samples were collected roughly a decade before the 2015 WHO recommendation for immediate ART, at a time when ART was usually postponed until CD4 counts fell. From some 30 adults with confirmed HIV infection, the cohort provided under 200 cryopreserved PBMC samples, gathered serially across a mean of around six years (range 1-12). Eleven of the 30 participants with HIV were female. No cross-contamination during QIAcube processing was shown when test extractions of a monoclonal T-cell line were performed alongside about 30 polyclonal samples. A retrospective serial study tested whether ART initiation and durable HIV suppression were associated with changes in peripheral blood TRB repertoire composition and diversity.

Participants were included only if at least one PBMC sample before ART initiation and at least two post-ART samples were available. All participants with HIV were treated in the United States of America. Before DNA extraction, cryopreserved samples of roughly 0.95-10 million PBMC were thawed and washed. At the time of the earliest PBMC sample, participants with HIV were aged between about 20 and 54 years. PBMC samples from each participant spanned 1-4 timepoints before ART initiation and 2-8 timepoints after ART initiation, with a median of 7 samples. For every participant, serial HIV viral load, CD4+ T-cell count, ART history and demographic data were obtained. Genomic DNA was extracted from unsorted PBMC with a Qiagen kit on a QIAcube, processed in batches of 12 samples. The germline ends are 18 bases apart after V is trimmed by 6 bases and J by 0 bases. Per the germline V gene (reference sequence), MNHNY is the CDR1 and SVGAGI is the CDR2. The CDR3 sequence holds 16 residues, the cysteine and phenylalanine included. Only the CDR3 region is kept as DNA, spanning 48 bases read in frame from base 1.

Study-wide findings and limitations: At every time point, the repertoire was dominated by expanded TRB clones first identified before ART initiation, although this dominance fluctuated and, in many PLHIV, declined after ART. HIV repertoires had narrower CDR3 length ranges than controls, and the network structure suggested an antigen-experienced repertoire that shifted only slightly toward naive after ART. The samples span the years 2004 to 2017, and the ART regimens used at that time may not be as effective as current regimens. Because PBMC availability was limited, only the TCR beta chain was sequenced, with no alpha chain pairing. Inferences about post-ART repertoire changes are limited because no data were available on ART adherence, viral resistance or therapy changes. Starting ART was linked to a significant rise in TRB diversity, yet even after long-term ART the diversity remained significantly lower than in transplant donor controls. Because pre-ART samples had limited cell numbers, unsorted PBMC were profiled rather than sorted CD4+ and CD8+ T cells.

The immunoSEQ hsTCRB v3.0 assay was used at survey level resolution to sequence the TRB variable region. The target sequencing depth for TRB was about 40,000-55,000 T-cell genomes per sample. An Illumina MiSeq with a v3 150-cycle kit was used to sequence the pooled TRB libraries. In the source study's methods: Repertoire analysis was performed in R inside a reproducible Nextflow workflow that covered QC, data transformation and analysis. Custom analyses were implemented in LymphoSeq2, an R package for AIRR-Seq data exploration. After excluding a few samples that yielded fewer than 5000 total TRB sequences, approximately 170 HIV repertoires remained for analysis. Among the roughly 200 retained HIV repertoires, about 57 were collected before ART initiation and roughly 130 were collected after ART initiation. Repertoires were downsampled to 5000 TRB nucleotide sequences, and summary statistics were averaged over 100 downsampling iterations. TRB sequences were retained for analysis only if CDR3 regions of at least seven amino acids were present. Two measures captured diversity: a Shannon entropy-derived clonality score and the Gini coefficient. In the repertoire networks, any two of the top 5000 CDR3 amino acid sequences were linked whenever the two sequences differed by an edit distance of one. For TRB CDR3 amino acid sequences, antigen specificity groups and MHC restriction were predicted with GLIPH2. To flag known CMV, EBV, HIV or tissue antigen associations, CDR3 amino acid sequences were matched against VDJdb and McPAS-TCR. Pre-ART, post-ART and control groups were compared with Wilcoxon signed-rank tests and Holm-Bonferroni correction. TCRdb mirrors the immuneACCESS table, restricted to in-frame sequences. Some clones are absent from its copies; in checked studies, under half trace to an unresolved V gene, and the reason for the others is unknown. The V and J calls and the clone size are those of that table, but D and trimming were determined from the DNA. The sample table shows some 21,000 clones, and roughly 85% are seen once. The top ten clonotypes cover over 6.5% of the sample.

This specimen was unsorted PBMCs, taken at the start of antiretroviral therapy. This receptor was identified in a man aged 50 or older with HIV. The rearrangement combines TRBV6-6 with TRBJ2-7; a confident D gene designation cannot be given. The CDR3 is CASSLLSQDPSYEQYF. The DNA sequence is TGTGCCAGCAGCCTACTAAGTCAGGACCCCTCCTACGAGCAGTACTTC.